The 25 T cell receptor beta chains below all came from one sample that was sequenced in a study of cytomegalovirus exposure and HLA in healthy donors. PCR amplification relied on 60 Vbeta primers (plus 13 Jbeta primers). Repertoires were generated with immunoSEQ multiplex PCR, while TCRdb's copy carries only in-frame clones and drops some. The table includes about 210,000 clones, about 85% detected once. Sequencing was performed on PBMCs. Source of these receptors: a male donor in good health and CMV-seropositive.

The chain uses TRBV19 and TRBJ2-4, with D possibly TRBD2 on 6 matching bases. Deletions cut 2 bases from V and 1 base from J, with 12 bases between. From germline, CDR1 is LNHDA and CDR2 SQIVND (reference sequence). This CDR3 region has 16 residues. CDR3 DNA: TGTGCCAGTAGTATAAGGGAGGATTGGGCCAAAAACATTCAGTACTTC. Translation gives CASSIREDWAKNIQYF.

This rearrangement joins TRBV9 to TRBJ1-2, with TRBD1 matching 8 bases. V gave up 0 bases and J gave up 1 base; unmatched junction bases: 8. There are 17 residues in the CDR3. The germline V gene has CDR1 SGDLS and CDR2 YYNGEE. The CDR3 loop is CASSVAGTGLHNYGYTF. As DNA, the CDR3 is TGTGCCAGCAGCGTAGCCGGGACAGGACTCCATAACTATGGCTACACCTTC.

The rearrangement uses TRBV5-4 and TRBJ2-5; TRBD2 matches 8 bases. J gave up 5 bases and V 3 bases, and 15 bases lay outside the gene matches. Germline lookup yields CDR1 SGHNT and CDR2 YYREEE (reference sequence). The CDR3 sequence is 17 residues long. The CDR3 DNA follows: TGTGCCAGCAGCTGGGGGGCCAGCGGGAGAGGTCAGGAGACCCAGTACTTC. Translated: CASSWGASGRGQETQYF.

The chain employs TRBV6-5 and TRBJ1-2; D possibly corresponds to TRBD1 (6 bases). This CDR3 has 15 residues. Between the trimmed V and J ends, which lost 7 bases and 4 bases, there was a span of 19 bases. The germline V gene has CDR1 MNHEY and CDR2 SVGAGI. This CDR3 is CASTLRRTDSYGYTF. CDR3 sequence (DNA): TGTGCCAGCACCCTACGTCGGACAGATTCCTATGGCTACACCTTC.

This clone has only a few counts. The CDR3 sequence is CAISESPNPGQGAPGRNTEAFF. The DNA of the CDR3 is TGTGCCATCAGTGAGTCTCCTAACCCGGGACAGGGGGCTCCGGGGAGGAACACTGAAGCTTTCTTT. This chain links TRBV10-3 with TRBJ1-1; TRBD1 matches 12 bases. This CDR3 region has 22 residues. The ends lost 0 bases at V and 1 base at J; junction bases unmatched: 18. The V gene's germline CDR1 is ENHRY and CDR2 SYGVKD.

The rearrangement joins TRBV11-3 to TRBJ2-2; 9 bases map to TRBD1. The CDR3 has 16 amino acids. Germline trimming cut 5 bases from V and 8 bases from J; bases unmatched to any gene: 12. Germline V gene lookup returns CDR1 SGHNT and CDR2 YENEEA. The CDR3 DNA follows: TGTGCCAGCAGCCCGAGAGGGGGACAGGGCGGAGGGGAGCTGTTTTTT. Its translation: CASSPRGGQGGGELFF. The full variable domain, completed using reference TRBV11-3 and TRBJ2-2, is EAGVVQSPRYKIIEKKQPVAFWCNPISGHNTLYWYLQNLGQGPELLIRYENEEAVDDSQLPKDRFSAERLKGVDSTLKIQPAELGDSAVYLCASSPRGGQGGGELFFGEGSRLTVL.

The rearrangement links TRBV28 to TRBJ2-5; 14 positions match TRBD2. CDR1 and CDR2 (germline): MDHEN, SYDVKM. The trim removed 6 bases at V and 0 bases at J, leaving 9 bases unmatched. CDR3 length equals 18 residues. The CDR3 DNA reads TGTGCCAGCAGCCGTGGACTAGCGGGGGGACGGTACCAAGAGACCCAGTACTTC. Its translation is CASSRGLAGGRYQETQYF.

This chain connects TRBV5-1 to TRBJ2-7; TRBD2 is a possible D gene (6 bases). Trimming stripped 3 bases from V and 4 bases from J, with 23 bases between. There are 17 residues in the CDR3. From germline, CDR1 is SGHRS and CDR2 YFSETQ. The DNA of the CDR3 is TGCGCCAGCAGCTCCCAGCTTAGGGACTGGGGGGTGTACGAGCAGTACTTC. Translation gives CASSSQLRDWGVYEQYF.

This chain connects TRBV30 to TRBJ1-4; 10 bases agree with TRBD1. The length of the CDR3 is 15 residues. The J segment lost 4 bases and the V segment lost 3 bases, leaving 5 bases of the junction unmatched. Germline CDR1 GTSNPN, CDR2 SVGIG (reference sequence). The CDR3 nucleotides read TGTGCCTGGAGAGGACGGGACAGGGGTAATGAAAAACTGTTTTTT. Translation gives CAWRGRDRGNEKLFF.

The chain recombines TRBV23-1 with TRBJ2-7; D not certain. TRBV23-1 is an ORF for which the function is uncertain. The CDR3 has 18 residues. Trimming left V 3 bases short and J 0 bases short, with 21 bases between. CDR3 bases: TGCGCCAGCAGTCAGGGCCGGAATCAGTTACATAGCTCCTACGAGCAGTACTTC. Protein: CASSQGRNQLHSSYEQYF.

This clone was observed once. CDR3 amino acids: CASSVGTDRPFETQYF. The DNA for the CDR3 is TGTGCCAGCAGCGTCGGCACCGACAGGCCCTTCGAGACCCAGTACTTC. The V gene is TRBV9, the J gene TRBJ2-5, with TRBD1 as a possible D gene (6 bases). Germline V lookup: CDR1 SGDLS, CDR2 YYNGEE. CDR3 length: 16 residues. Trimming cost V 2 bases and J 5 bases, with 19 bases left between them.

This clone was counted a single time. Relative to the germline gene, one junction end is altered; a read error may explain this. J is TRBJ2-7 and V is TRBV7-9; no clear D gene. Germline V CDR1 and CDR2: SEHNR, FQNEAQ (reference sequence). This CDR3 has 13 residues. For the CDR3, the DNA is TGTTCCAGCAGCTTAGGGCAAGCCTACGAGCAGTACTTC. It yields the protein CSSSLGQAYEQYF.

This chain uses TRBV27 with TRBJ2-3; tentatively, D is TRBD2 (5 bases). Germline V gene data show CDR1 as MNHEY and CDR2 as SMNVEV (reference sequence). CDR3 length: 15 residues. Trimming cost V 10 bases and J 0 bases, with 17 bases left between them. In DNA form, the CDR3 reads TGTGCCACCCAAACGTCGGGAACTAGCACAGATACGCAGTATTTT. It specifies CATQTSGTSTDTQYF.

This rearrangement joins TRBV7-8 to TRBJ2-3; tentatively, D is TRBD2 (5 bases). Germline loops: CDR1 SGHVS, CDR2 FQNEAQ. The ends were cut back, 3 bases at V and 2 bases at J, with 9 bases in the middle. The CDR3 runs to 14 residues. The CDR3 reads CASSFSAFTDTQYF. In DNA form, the CDR3 reads TGTGCCAGCAGCTTTAGCGCTTTCACAGATACGCAGTATTTT.

This clone was detected a few times. This chain joins TRBV30 and TRBJ1-6; the match to TRBD1 covers 10 bases. CDR1 GTSNPN and CDR2 SVGIG come from the germline V gene (reference sequence). V was pared by 2 bases and J by 9 bases, with 7 bases of the junction left unmatched. The CDR3 loop spans 15 amino acids. The CDR3 DNA sequence: TGTGCCTGGAGTTCACCGGGGACAGGGGCTTCACCCCTCCACTTT. Translating it yields CAWSSPGTGASPLHF.

The V and J genes are TRBV6-5 and TRBJ1-1; unclear D gene. This CDR3 is built from 13 residues. The V gene lost 2 bases and the J gene lost 1 base, with 5 bases spanning the gap. The germline V gene has CDR1 MNHEY and CDR2 SVGAGI. Here the CDR3 DNA reads TGTGCCAGCAGTTACCCGGGGAACACTGAAGCTTTCTTT. Translated: CASSYPGNTEAFF.

There are a few counts of this clone. V gene TRBV7-2 combines with J gene TRBJ2-1, with 9 bases aligning to TRBD1. Germline loops: CDR1 SGHTA, CDR2 FQGNSA. The V and J ends lost 4 bases and 8 bases, in that order; junction bases with no gene match: 6. CDR3 length: 14 amino acids. Written as DNA, the CDR3 is TGTGCCAGCAGCTCGGGACAGGGAAGTGATGAGCAGTTCTTC. This codes for CASSSGQGSDEQFF. Filled out from reference TRBV7-2 and TRBJ2-1, the complete variable domain reads GAGVSQSPSNKVTEKGKDVELRCDPISGHTALYWYRQSLGQGLEFLIYFQGNSAPDKSGLPSDRFSAERTGGSVSTLTIQRTQQEDSAVYLCASSSGQGSDEQFFGPGTRLTVL.

CDR3 residues: CATSRVYSSSYNEQFF. CDR3 bases: TGTGCCACCAGCAGGGTCTACTCTAGCTCCTACAATGAGCAGTTCTTC. The chain has TRBV15 and TRBJ2-1; no firm D call. The CDR3 extends over 16 amino acids. CDR1 LNHNV and CDR2 YYDKDF come from the germline V gene (reference sequence). V dropped 3 bases and J dropped 0 bases, with 12 bases sitting between them.

The sample holds one count of this clone. One end of the junction is discordant with germline, which a read error may explain. The chain combines TRBV7-7 with TRBJ2-7, with TRBD1 identical over 8 bases. Looked up from germline, CDR1 is SSHAT and CDR2 is FNYEAQ (reference sequence). The CDR3 runs 14 residues. DNA of the CDR3: TGTGCTAGCAGCGCCCTGGGACAGGCCTACGAGCAGTACTTC. It translates to CASSALGQAYEQYF.

In DNA form, the CDR3 reads TGTGCCAGCAGTTTTAACAGGGCTCGAGACACCATATATTTT. Its protein product is CASSFNRARDTIYF. This rearrangement joins TRBV28 to TRBJ1-3, with D perhaps TRBD1 (6 bases). The CDR3 runs 14 residues. V was cut by 3 bases and J by 8 bases, with 14 bases left in between. CDR1 MDHEN and CDR2 SYDVKM come from the germline V gene.

The chain employs TRBV7-2 and TRBJ2-1, with TRBD1 identical over 10 bases. CDR3 size: 14 residues. With V trimmed by 6 bases and J by 5 bases, 4 bases remained unmatched. The germline V gene encodes CDR1 SGHTA and CDR2 FQGNSA. The CDR3 spells CASRSGTGDNEQFF. The CDR3 DNA reads as TGTGCCAGCAGGTCCGGGACAGGGGACAATGAGCAGTTCTTC.

CDR3 DNA: TGTGCCAGCAGCCCTGTTCAGGGGATTGGTGAGCAGTTCTTC. Residues: CASSPVQGIGEQFF. This chain connects TRBV11-2 to TRBJ2-1, with D perhaps matching TRBD1 (6 bases). Trimming left V 5 bases short and J 9 bases short, with 17 bases between. Germline loops: CDR1 SGHAT, CDR2 FQNNGV. The CDR3 sequence is 14 residues long.

This sequence joins TRBV14 and TRBJ2-3; D possibly corresponds to TRBD2 (5 bases). V lost 4 bases, J lost 7 bases, and 12 bases lay in between. The CDR3 is made up of 13 amino acids. Germline V gene data show CDR1 as SGHDN and CDR2 as FVKESK. CDR3 in DNA: TGTGCCAGCAGCCCAGGTGAGGGTCATACGCAGTATTTT. Protein sequence: CASSPGEGHTQYF.

This chain connects TRBV28 to TRBJ1-4; no definite D call. The V gene's germline CDR1 is MDHEN and CDR2 SYDVKM. Between the trimmed V and J ends, which lost 5 bases and 6 bases, there was a span of 7 bases. The CDR3 length is 12 residues. The CDR3 loop is CASSQRDEKLFF. The DNA for the CDR3 is TGTGCCAGCAGTCAGAGGGATGAAAAACTGTTTTTT.

The chain has TRBV6-6 and TRBJ1-1; D is perhaps TRBD1 (6 bases). Germline V gene sequence: CDR1 MNHNY, CDR2 SVGAGI (reference sequence). The CDR3 has 13 amino acids. The V gene lost 8 bases and the J gene lost 4 bases, with 14 bases spanning the gap. The CDR3 DNA reads TGTGCCAGCGGCCCTTTGGACAGCACTGAAGCTTTCTTT. Protein: CASGPLDSTEAFF.